The subject of this entry is one TCR beta chain. The antigen remains undetermined. Sequenced by immunoSEQ multiplex PCR; TCRdb stores in-frame clones only, minus some. The table shows 85,000 to 90,000 clones, with under 85% occurring only once. The data were obtained in a study of graft-versus-host responses after intestinal transplantation. This CDR3 is 14 amino acids long. Germline V CDR1 and CDR2: SGHRS, YFSETQ. Trimming pared 0 bases from V and 2 bases from J, leaving 9 bases between. The sequences come from unstimulated CD8+ T cells sorted from spleen or lymph node cells, collected before intestinal transplant. The receptor was isolated from a human donor who received an intestinal transplant. J is TRBJ2-7 and V is TRBV5-1, with D possibly matching TRBD2 (5 bases). The chain's CDR3 is CASSLGGGTYEQYF. CDR3 sequence (DNA): TGCGCCAGCAGCTTGGGTGGAGGAACCTACGAGCAGTACTTC. Full variable domain (rest looked up from reference TRBV5-1 and TRBJ2-7): KAGVTQTPRYLIKTRGQQVTLSCSPISGHRSVSWYQQTPGQGLQFLFEYFSETQRNKGNFPGRFSGRQFSNSRSEMNVSTLELGDSALYLCASSLGGGTYEQYFGPGTRLTVT.